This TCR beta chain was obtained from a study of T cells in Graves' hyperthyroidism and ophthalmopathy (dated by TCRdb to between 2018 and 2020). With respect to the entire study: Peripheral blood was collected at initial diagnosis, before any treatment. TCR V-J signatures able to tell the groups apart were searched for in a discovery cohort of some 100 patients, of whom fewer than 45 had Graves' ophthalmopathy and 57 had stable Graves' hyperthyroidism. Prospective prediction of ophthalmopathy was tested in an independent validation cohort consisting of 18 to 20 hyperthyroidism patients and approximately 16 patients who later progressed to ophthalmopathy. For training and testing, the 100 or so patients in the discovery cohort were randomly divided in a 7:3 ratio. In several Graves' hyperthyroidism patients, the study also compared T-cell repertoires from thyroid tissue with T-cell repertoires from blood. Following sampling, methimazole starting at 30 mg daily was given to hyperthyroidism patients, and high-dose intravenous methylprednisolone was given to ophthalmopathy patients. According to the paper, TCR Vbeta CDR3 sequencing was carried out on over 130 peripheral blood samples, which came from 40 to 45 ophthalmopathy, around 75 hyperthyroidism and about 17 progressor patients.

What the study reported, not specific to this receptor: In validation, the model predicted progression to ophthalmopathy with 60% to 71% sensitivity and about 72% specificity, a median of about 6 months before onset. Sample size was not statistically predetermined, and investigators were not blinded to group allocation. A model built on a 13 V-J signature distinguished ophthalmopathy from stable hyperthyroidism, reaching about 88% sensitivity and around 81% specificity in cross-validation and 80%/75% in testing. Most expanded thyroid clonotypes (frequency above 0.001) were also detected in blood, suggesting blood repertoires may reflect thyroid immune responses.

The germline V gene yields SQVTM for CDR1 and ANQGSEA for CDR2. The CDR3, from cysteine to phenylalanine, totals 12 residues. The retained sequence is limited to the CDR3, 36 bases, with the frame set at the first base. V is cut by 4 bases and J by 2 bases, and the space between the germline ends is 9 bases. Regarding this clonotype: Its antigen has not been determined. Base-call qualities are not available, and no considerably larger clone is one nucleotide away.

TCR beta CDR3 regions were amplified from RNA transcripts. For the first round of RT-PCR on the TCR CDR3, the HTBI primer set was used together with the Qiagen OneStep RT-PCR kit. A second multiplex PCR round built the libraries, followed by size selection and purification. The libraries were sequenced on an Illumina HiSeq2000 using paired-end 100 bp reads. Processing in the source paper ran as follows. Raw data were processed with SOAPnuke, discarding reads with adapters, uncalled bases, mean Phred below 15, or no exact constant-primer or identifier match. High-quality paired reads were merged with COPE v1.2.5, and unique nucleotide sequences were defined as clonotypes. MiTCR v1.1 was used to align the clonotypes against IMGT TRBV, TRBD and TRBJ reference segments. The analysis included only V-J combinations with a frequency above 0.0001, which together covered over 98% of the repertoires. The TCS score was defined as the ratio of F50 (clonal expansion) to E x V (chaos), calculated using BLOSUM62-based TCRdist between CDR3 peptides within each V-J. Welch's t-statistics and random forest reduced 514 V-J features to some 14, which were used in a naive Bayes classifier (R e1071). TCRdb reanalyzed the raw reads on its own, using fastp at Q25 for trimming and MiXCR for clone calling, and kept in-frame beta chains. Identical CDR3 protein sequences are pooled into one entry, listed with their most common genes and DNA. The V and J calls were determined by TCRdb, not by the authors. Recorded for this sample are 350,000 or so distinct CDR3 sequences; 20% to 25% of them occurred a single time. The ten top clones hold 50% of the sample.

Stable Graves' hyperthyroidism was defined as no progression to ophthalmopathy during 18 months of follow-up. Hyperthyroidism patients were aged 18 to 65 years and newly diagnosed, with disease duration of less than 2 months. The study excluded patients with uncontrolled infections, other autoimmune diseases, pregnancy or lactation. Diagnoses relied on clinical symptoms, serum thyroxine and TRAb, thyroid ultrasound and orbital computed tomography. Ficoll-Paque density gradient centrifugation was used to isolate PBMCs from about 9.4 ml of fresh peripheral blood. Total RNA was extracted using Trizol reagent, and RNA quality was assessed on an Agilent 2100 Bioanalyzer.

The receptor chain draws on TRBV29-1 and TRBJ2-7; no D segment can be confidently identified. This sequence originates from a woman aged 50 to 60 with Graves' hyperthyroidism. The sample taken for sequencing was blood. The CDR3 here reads CSVAISPYEQYF. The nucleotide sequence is TGCAGCGTTGCTATATCTCCCTACGAGCAGTACTTC.